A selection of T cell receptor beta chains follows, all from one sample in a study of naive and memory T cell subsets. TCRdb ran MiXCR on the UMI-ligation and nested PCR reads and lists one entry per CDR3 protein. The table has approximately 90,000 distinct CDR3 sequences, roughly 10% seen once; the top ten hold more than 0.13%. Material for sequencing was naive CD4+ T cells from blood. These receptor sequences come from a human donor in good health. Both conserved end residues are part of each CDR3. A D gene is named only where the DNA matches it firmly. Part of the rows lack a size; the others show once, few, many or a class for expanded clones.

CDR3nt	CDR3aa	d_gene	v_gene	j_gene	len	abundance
TGTGCCAGCAGGCTCGAAGGGAGCGGGGCCAACGTCCTGACTTTC	CASRLEGSGANVLTF	NA	TRBV2	TRBJ2-6	15	NA
TGTGCCAGCAGTTACGTGGCCTCTAGCGGGAGTTTGGTAGAGCAGTTCTTC	CASSYVASSGSLVEQFF	TRBD2	TRBV6-2/TRBV6-3	TRBJ2-1	17	many
TGTGCCAGCAGCGAAGGAGGCAGAGGCACTGAAGCTTTCTTT	CASSEGGRGTEAFF	NA	TRBV9	TRBJ1-1	14	NA
TGTGCCAGCAGCTTAGGCCCCAGGGTAGCGGGGGGTAACAATGAGCAGTTCTTC	CASSLGPRVAGGNNEQFF	TRBD2	TRBV11-3	TRBJ2-1	18	few
TGTGCCAGCAGCTTAGGGCGCAGGGCCGCTTTCTTT	CASSLGRRAAFF	NA	TRBV7-2	TRBJ1-1	12	many
TGTGCCAGCAGCAAAGTGCATCACAGGAGCGCAGATACGCAGTATTTT	CASSKVHHRSADTQYF	NA	TRBV21-1	TRBJ2-3	16	NA
TGTGCCAGCAGTCAAAGTGGTCCGACTATTGGGGCCAACGTCCTGACTTTC	CASSQSGPTIGANVLTF	NA	TRBV6-2/TRBV6-3	TRBJ2-6	17	few
TGTGCCAGCAGGGGGACTAGCGGCCTCGGTGGAAGGGCGCAGTATTTT	CASRGTSGLGGRAQYF	TRBD2	TRBV2	TRBJ2-3	16	few
TGTGCCACCTCTCGGGACTTCTATAATTCACCCCTCCACTTT	CATSRDFYNSPLHF	NA	TRBV15	TRBJ1-6	14	NA
TGTGCCAGCAGCCCTGGGAAGACGTGGAATCAGCCCCAGCATTTT	CASSPGKTWNQPQHF	NA	TRBV7-2	TRBJ1-5	15	few
TGTGCCACCAGTGTTTTGGACAGGGACAATGAGCAGTTCTTC	CATSVLDRDNEQFF	TRBD1	TRBV24-1	TRBJ2-1	14	few
TGTGCCAGCAGCTTAAAAATGTCAAATCCTGAGCAGTTCTTC	CASSLKMSNPEQFF	NA	TRBV5-6	TRBJ2-1	14	NA
TGTGCCAGTCAGGGGAACACTGAAGCTTTCTTT	CASQGNTEAFF	NA	TRBV10-3	TRBJ1-1	11	NA
TGTGCCAGCAGCTTGTTTGTCGGGAACATTCAGTACTTC	CASSLFVGNIQYF	NA	TRBV7-8	TRBJ2-4	13	many
TGCGCCAGCAGCCAGGGTAGCGGGTCTCACACAGATACGCAGTATTTT	CASSQGSGSHTDTQYF	TRBD2	TRBV4-3	TRBJ2-3	16	many
TGTGCCAGCAGCCAAGATCGGTTCGGCAACTATGGCTACACCTTC	CASSQDRFGNYGYTF	NA	TRBV14	TRBJ1-2	15	few
TGTGCCACCAGCAGAACGGGAGGGCCTGGGGAGACCCAGTACTTC	CATSRTGGPGETQYF	TRBD2	TRBV15	TRBJ2-5	15	NA
TGTGCCAGCAGTTTATCCAGGAACAATGAGCAGTTCTTC	CASSLSRNNEQFF	NA	TRBV12-3/TRBV12-4	TRBJ2-1	13	few
TGTGCCAGCAGCCAAGATAGGCACGGAGAGCTGGACGCTAATCAGCCCCAGCATTTT	CASSQDRHGELDANQPQHF	NA	TRBV3-2	TRBJ1-5	19	few
TGTGCCTGGAGTGTTGGGGCGGGGTCCCAAGAGACCCAGTACTTC	CAWSVGAGSQETQYF	NA	TRBV30	TRBJ2-5	15	few
TGTGCCAGTAGATCTACCGGGACTAGGATGAATGAGCAGTTCTTC	CASRSTGTRMNEQFF	TRBD2	TRBV19	TRBJ2-1	15	many
TGCAGTGCTCCCCGACTAGCGGCCTCCTACAATGAGCAGTTCTTC	CSAPRLAASYNEQFF	TRBD2	TRBV20-1	TRBJ2-1	15	many
TGTGCCAGCAGGGACGGGACTAGCGGGAGCCGCGATACGCAGTATTTT	CASRDGTSGSRDTQYF	TRBD2	TRBV4-2	TRBJ2-3	16	many
TGTGCCAGCAGCGTTAGCCGCACAGATACGCAGTATTTT	CASSVSRTDTQYF	NA	TRBV9	TRBJ2-3	13	many
TGTGCCAGCAGTTTAACACAGCCCGGGCAGCCCCAGCATTTT	CASSLTQPGQPQHF	NA	TRBV12-3/TRBV12-4	TRBJ1-5	14	few
TGTGCCAGCAAGCGGGAGCGAACAGGCACAGATACGCAGTATTTT	CASKRERTGTDTQYF	TRBD2	TRBV7-2	TRBJ2-3	15	few
TGTGCCAGCAGACCTGGGCTAGCGGCTGGGGAGCAGTACTTC	CASRPGLAAGEQYF	TRBD2	TRBV2	TRBJ2-7	14	few
TGTGCCAGCAGCTTATCCCCCGCGCGGGCCCAGTACTTC	CASSLSPARAQYF	NA	TRBV7-6	TRBJ2-5	13	few
TGTGCCAGCAGACTGAGGGGGGCTCAGCCCCAGCATTTT	CASRLRGAQPQHF	NA	TRBV6-2/TRBV6-3	TRBJ1-5	13	NA
TGTGCCAGCACCACCCGCGGGGGAGAGACCCAGTACTTC	CASTTRGGETQYF	TRBD2	TRBV2	TRBJ2-5	13	few
TGCAGCGTTGAATTCAGGCAGGACACTGAAGCTTTCTTT	CSVEFRQDTEAFF	NA	TRBV29-1	TRBJ1-1	13	many
TGCAGTGCTAGAAAACTGACAGGGGGCGTTGCAAACACCATATATTTT	CSARKLTGGVANTIYF	TRBD1	TRBV20-1	TRBJ1-3	16	few
TGTGCCAGCAGTCGTGAACTGTACTATGGCTACACCTTC	CASSRELYYGYTF	NA	TRBV12-3/TRBV12-4	TRBJ1-2	13	NA
TGTGCCAGCAGCCAGAGGGACTACGAGCAGTACTTC	CASSQRDYEQYF	NA	TRBV2	TRBJ2-7	12	many
TGCAGTGCTAGTATCGGCGGGGGCCAATACAATGAGCAGTTCTTC	CSASIGGGQYNEQFF	NA	TRBV20-1	TRBJ2-1	15	few
TGTGCCACCAGGCGACAGGCGGGGGACTCCTACAATGAGCAGTTCTTC	CATRRQAGDSYNEQFF	NA	TRBV19	TRBJ2-1	16	many
TGCGCCAGCAGCCAAGACCTAACCGGGGGGAGTCGTGTCGGGGAGCTGTTTTTT	CASSQDLTGGSRVGELFF	TRBD2	TRBV4-3	TRBJ2-2	18	NA
TGTGCCATCAGTGAGACGATGGGACAGTCCTACGAGCAGTACTTC	CAISETMGQSYEQYF	TRBD1	TRBV10-3	TRBJ2-7	15	NA
TGTGCCACCAGCAGAGATGGTATTGGCCAGAACACCGGGGAGCTGTTTTTT	CATSRDGIGQNTGELFF	NA	TRBV15	TRBJ2-2	17	NA
TGTGCCAGCAGCTTAGCGGTAGTAGCGGGAGGGAGAGGGGATGAGCAGTTCTTC	CASSLAVVAGGRGDEQFF	TRBD2	TRBV11-1	TRBJ2-1	18	few
TGCAGCGTTGGAGGACAGGGGGGGGTCGACTATAGCTACACCTTC	CSVGGQGGVDYSYTF	TRBD1	TRBV29-1	TRBJ1-2	15	once
TGTGCCAGCAAGGGATCGGAAGAGACCCAGTACTTC	CASKGSEETQYF	NA	TRBV6-1	TRBJ2-5	12	NA
TGTGCCAGCAGTCCCCCCCCCTGGGCTAGCGGGGGATACACAGATACGCAGTATTTT	CASSPPPWASGGYTDTQYF	TRBD2	TRBV27	TRBJ2-3	19	NA
TGTGCCAGCAGTCTCCAGGGGATACTCTACGAGCAGTACTTC	CASSLQGILYEQYF	NA	TRBV7-2	TRBJ2-7	14	few
TGCGCCAGCAGCCGACAGCCCTCTGGGGCCAACGTCCTGACTTTC	CASSRQPSGANVLTF	NA	TRBV5-1	TRBJ2-6	15	NA
TGTGCCAGCAGTTTAAGGGTCAACCCACCCTACGAGCAGTACTTC	CASSLRVNPPYEQYF	NA	TRBV27	TRBJ2-7	15	few
TGTGCCAGCAGTCCCACCTTCGGGACCCATGCCTACGAGCAGTACTTC	CASSPTFGTHAYEQYF	NA	TRBV7-2	TRBJ2-7	16	few
TGCGCCAGCAGCCAAGTGGAGAACTCAGTCGGGGAGCTGTTTTTT	CASSQVENSVGELFF	NA	TRBV4-3	TRBJ2-2	15	NA